A selection of T cell receptor beta chains follows, all from one sample in a study of regulatory T cells in long-lasting Graves disease. TCRdb recomputed calls from the multiplex PCR reads with MiXCR, one row per CDR3 protein. The table includes about 500,000 distinct CDR3 sequences, around 15% detected once. These data are also associated with another study on T cells in Graves' hyperthyroidism and ophthalmopathy.

Sample: peripheral blood mononuclear cells (PBMCs), taken at new diagnosis, from a patient treated with antithyroid drugs. All receptors derive from a man aged 40-55 years with Graves disease. CDR3s leave out the opening cysteine and the closing phenylalanine or tryptophan.

J gene,V gene,CDR3 protein
TRBJ1-2,TRBV20-1,SASPVGGMIQGYGYT
TRBJ2-7,TRBV2,ATSRGLYEQY
TRBJ2-7,TRBV27,ASSFSQGAPYEQY
TRBJ2-2,TRBV7-8,ASSQGLGGELF
TRBJ1-6,TRBV28,ASTSGNSPLH
TRBJ2-7,TRBV4-1,ASSQRVDGSSYEQY
TRBJ2-5,TRBV24-1,ATSDLGGSGTQY
TRBJ1-5,TRBV12-3/TRBV12-4,ASSPGTVSKPQH
TRBJ2-5,TRBV2,AIRVRETQY
TRBJ2-7,TRBV28,ASSIWTGAYEQY
TRBJ1-2,TRBV6-5,ASSYLGQGIYGYT
TRBJ1-1,TRBV28,ASSFVSRVAF
TRBJ2-7,TRBV12-5,ASGSGTASYEQY
TRBJ2-7,TRBV20-1,SATGTSYEQY
TRBJ1-1,TRBV5-8,ASNFRYRGGTEAF
TRBJ1-1,TRBV7-9,ASFSMNTEAF
TRBJ2-7,TRBV28,ASSARLAGGNSYEQY
TRBJ2-7,TRBV30,AWSPPRGPSSYEQY
TRBJ2-7,TRBV28,ASRLGQGFYEQY
TRBJ1-1,TRBV28,ASSFYQGDTEAF
TRBJ2-7,TRBV5-1,ASSGTGGEIYEQY
TRBJ2-6,TRBV28,AVQSSGANVLT
TRBJ2-3,TRBV5-6,ASSLRMLQGTDTQY
TRBJ2-7,TRBV3-1,ASSQARGYEQY
TRBJ1-5,TRBV3-1,ASGRFNQPQH
TRBJ2-5,TRBV7-6,ASSPQVGPQTQY
TRBJ1-5,TRBV12-3/TRBV12-4,ASSLAPEYSNQPQH
TRBJ2-3,TRBV5-1,ASSLLDREDPDTQY
TRBJ1-2,TRBV28,ASSSTPRNYGYT
TRBJ2-7,TRBV15,ATSRDPGWSYEQY
TRBJ2-1,TRBV9,ASSVGAQRDHEQF
TRBJ1-2,TRBV2,ASSAEGLDGYT